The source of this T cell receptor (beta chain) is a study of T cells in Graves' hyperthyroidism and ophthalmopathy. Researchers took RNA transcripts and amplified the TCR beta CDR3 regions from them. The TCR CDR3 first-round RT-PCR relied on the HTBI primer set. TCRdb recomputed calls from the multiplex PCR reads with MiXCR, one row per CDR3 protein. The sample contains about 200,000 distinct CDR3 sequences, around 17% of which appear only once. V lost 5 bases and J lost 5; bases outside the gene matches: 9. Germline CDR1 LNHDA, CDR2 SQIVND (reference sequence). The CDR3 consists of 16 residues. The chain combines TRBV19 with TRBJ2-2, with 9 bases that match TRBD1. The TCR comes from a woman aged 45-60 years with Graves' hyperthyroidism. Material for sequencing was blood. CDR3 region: CASSVGTGRRTGELFF. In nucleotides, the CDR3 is TGTGCCAGTAGTGTGGGGACAGGGCGGCGGACCGGGGAGCTGTTTTTT.